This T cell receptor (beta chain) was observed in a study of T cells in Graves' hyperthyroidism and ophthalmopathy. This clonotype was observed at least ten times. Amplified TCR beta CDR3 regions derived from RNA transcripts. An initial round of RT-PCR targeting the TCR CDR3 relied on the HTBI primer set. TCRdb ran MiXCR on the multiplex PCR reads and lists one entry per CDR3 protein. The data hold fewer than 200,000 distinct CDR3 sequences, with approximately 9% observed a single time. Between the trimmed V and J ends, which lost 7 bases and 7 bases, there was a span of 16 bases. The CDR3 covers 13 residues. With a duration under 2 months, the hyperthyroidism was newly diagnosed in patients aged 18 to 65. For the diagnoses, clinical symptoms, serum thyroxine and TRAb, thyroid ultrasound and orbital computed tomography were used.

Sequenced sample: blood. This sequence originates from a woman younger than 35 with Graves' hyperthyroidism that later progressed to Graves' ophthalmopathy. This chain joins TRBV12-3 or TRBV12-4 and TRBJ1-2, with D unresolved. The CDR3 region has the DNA TGTGCCAGCACCCCCCTGTCGGGTAGTGGCTACACCTTC. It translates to CASTPLSGSGYTF.